The count of the clone carrying this T cell receptor (beta chain) is one. Its target is unknown. The data originate from a study of CD8 T cells in acute hepatitis C reinfection. Points from the study as a whole: Only TCRbeta was bulk sequenced, so alphabeta pairing is unknown.

The time point: naive CD8 control sorted from an acute-time-point sample. Profiling relied on immunoSEQ multiplex PCR, and the TCRdb table lists in-frame clones only, not all of them. The sample comprises 30,000 to 45,000 clones, 80% to 90% of which are singletons, and approximately 11% rests with the top ten. V lost 1 base, J lost 6 bases, and 6 bases stayed unmatched. Per germline, CDR1 SGHTA and CDR2 FQGTGA. The CDR3 covers 16 residues. The receptor comes from a woman aged 18-29 years who spontaneously cleared hepatitis C infection. Specimen: naive CD8+ T cells from PBMCs. This chain joins TRBV7-3 and TRBJ2-1; TRBD2 matches 10 bases. Here the CDR3 DNA reads TGTGCCAGCAGCTTAAGCACTAGCGGGACCAGCAATGAGCAGTTCTTC. Protein: CASSLSTSGTSNEQFF.